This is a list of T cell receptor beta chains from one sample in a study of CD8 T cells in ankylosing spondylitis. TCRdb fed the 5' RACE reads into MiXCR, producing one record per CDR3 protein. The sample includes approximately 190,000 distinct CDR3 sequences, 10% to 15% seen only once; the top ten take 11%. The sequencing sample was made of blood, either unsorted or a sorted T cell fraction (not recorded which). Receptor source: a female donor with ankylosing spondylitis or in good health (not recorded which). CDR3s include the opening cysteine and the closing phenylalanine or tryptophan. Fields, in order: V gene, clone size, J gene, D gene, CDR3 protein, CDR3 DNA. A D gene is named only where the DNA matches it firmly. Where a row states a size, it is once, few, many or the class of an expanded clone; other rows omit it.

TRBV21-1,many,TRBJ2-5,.,CASSKNISALTPRTQYF,TGTGCCAGCAGCAAAAACATATCTGCCTTGACCCCCAGGACCCAGTACTTC
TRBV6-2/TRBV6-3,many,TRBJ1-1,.,CASSYTANTEAFF,TGTGCCAGCAGTTACACGGCGAACACTGAAGCTTTCTTT
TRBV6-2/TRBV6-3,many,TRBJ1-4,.,CASSRTAANEKLFF,TGTGCCAGCAGTAGAACGGCCGCCAATGAAAAACTGTTTTTT
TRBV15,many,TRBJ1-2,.,CATSRPAEGIYGYTF,TGTGCCACCAGCAGACCCGCTGAGGGGATCTATGGCTACACCTTC
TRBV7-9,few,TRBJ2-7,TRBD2,CASRTGTTYEQYF,TGTGCCAGCAGGACCGGGACTACTTACGAGCAGTACTTC
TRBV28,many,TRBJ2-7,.,CASSRRGFGQYF,TGTGCCAGCAGTCGGAGGGGCTTCGGGCAGTACTTC
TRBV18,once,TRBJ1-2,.,CASSTSDGYGYTF,TGTGCCAGCTCAACCTCGGACGGGTATGGCTACACCTTC
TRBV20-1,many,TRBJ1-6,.,CSARDIRFYDSPLHF,TGCAGTGCTAGGGACATCCGCTTTTATGATTCACCCCTCCACTTT
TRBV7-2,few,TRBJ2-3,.,CASSLLGLAGRTQYF,TGTGCCAGCAGCTTATTGGGGCTAGCCGGGCGGACGCAGTATTTT
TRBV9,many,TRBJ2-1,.,CASSHPRASAQNEQFF,TGTGCCAGCAGCCACCCCCGGGCTAGCGCCCAGAATGAGCAGTTCTTC
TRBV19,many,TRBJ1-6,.,CASSTGNSPLHF,TGTGCCAGTAGTACAGGGAATTCACCCCTCCACTTT
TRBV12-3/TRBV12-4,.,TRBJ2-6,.,CASSFGEAGANVLTF,TGTGCCAGCAGTTTCGGGGAGGCAGGGGCCAACGTCCTGACTTTC
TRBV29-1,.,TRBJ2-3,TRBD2,CSVTKGLAGSDTQYF,TGCAGCGTTACCAAAGGACTAGCGGGATCAGATACGCAGTATTTT
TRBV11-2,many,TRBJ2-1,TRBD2,CASSFIQGRLAGDRSDNEQFF,TGTGCCAGCAGCTTTATACAGGGTCGTCTAGCGGGCGATAGGAGCGACAATGAGCAGTTCTTC
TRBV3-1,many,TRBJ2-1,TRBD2,CASSQDSGTTFYNEQFF,TGTGCCAGCAGCCAAGATTCCGGGACTACCTTTTACAATGAGCAGTTCTTC
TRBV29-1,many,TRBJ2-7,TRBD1,CSVDRGYEQYF,TGCAGCGTAGACAGGGGGTACGAGCAGTACTTC
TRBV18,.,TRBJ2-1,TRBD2,CASSLGTSAYNEQFF,TGTGCCAGCTCACTAGGGACTAGCGCGTACAATGAGCAGTTCTTC